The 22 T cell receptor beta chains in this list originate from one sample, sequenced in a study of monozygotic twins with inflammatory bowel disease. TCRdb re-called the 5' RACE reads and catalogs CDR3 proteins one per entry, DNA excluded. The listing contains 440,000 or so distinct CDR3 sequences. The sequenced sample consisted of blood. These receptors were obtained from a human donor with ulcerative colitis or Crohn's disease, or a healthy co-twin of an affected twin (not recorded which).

This chain's CDR3 is CASSRGPGLAGEETQYF. This chain links TRBV3-1 with TRBJ2-5; TCRdb designates TRBD2, a call that cannot be tested without DNA. Germline loops: CDR1 LGHDT, CDR2 YNNKEL (reference sequence). The CDR3 length is 17 residues.

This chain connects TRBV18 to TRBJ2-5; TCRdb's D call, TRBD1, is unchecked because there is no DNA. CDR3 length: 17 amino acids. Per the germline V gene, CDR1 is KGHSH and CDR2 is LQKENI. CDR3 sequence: CASSPGRQGAGEETQYF.

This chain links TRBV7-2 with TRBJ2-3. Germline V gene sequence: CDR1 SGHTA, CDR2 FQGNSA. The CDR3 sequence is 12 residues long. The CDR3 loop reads CASIPRADTQYF.

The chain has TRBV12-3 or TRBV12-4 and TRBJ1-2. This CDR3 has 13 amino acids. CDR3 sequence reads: CASSLVGNYGYTF.

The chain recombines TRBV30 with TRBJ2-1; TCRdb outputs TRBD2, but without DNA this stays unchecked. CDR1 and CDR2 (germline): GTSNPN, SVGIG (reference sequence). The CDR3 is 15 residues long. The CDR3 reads CAWSVRGRVGNEQFF.

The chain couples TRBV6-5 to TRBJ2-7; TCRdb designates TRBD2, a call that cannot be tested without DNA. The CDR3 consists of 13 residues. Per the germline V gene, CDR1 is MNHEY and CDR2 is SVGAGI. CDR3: CASTPSGGYEQYF.

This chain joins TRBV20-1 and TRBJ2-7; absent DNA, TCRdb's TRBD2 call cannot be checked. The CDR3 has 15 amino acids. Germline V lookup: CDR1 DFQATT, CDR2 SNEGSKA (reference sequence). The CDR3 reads CSARDPKGRTYEQYF.

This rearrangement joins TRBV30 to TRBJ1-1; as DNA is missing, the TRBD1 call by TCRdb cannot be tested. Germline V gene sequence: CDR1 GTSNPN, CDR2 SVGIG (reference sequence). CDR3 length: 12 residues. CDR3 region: CAWGPGTAEAFF.

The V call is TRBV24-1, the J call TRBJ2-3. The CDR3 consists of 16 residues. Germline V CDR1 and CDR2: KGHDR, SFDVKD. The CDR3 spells CATSNSNGRVTDTQYF.

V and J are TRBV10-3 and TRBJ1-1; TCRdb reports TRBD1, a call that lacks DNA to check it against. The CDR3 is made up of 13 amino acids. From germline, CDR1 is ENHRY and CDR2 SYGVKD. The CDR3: CAITGEGQVEAFF.

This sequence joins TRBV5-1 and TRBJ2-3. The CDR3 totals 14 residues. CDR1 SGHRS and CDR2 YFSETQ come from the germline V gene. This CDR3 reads CASSFRTSTDTQYF. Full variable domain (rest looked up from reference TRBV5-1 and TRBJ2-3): KAGVTQTPRYLIKTRGQQVTLSCSPISGHRSVSWYQQTPGQGLQFLFEYFSETQRNKGNFPGRFSGRQFSNSRSEMNVSTLELGDSALYLCASSFRTSTDTQYFGPGTRLTVL.

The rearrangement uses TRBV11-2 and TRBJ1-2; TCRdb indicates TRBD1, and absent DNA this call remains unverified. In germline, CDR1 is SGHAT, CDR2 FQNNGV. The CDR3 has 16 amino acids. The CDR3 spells CASSLDTGSGIGGYTF.

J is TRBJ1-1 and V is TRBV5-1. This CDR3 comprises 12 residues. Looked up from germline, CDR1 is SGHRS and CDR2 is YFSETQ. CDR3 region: CASSFTGTEAFF.

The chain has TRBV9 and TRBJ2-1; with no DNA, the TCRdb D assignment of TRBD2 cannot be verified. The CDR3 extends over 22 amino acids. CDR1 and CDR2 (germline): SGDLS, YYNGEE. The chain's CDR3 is CASSVATWLAGGRWSSYNEQFF.

CDR3 sequence reads: CASSYPRGPGTGELFF. The chain employs TRBV5-1 and TRBJ2-2; TCRdb returns TRBD1, unconfirmable since there is no DNA. Per germline, CDR1 SGHRS and CDR2 YFSETQ. CDR3 length: 16 amino acids.

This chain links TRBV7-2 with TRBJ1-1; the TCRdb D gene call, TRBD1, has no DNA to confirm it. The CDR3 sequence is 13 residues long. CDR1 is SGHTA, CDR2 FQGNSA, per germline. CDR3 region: CASSLDRDVEAFF.

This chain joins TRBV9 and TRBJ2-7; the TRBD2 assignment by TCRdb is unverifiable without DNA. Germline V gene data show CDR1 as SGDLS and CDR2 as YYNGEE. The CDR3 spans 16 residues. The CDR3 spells CASSVAIAGSVLEQYF.

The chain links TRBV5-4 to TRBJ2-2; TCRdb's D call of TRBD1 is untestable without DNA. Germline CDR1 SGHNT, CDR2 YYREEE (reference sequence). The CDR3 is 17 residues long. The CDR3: CASSSGDSRSRTGELFF.

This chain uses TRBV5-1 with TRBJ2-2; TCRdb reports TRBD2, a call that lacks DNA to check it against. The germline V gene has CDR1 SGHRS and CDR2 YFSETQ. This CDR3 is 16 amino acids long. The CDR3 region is CASSLGLATLSGELFF. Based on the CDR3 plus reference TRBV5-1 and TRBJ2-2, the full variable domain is KAGVTQTPRYLIKTRGQQVTLSCSPISGHRSVSWYQQTPGQGLQFLFEYFSETQRNKGNFPGRFSGRQFSNSRSEMNVSTLELGDSALYLCASSLGLATLSGELFFGEGSRLTVL.

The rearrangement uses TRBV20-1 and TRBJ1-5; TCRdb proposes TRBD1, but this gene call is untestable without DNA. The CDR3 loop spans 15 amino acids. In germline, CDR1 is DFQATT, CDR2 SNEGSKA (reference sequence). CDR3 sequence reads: CSARGTGGSNQPQHF.

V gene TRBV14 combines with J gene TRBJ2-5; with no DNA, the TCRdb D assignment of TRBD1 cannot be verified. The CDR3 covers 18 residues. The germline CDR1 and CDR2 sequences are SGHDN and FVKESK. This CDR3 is CASSHRGQGAGLQETQYF.

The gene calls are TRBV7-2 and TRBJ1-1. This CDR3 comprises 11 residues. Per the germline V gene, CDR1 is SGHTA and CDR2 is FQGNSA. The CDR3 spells CASSPQSEAFF.